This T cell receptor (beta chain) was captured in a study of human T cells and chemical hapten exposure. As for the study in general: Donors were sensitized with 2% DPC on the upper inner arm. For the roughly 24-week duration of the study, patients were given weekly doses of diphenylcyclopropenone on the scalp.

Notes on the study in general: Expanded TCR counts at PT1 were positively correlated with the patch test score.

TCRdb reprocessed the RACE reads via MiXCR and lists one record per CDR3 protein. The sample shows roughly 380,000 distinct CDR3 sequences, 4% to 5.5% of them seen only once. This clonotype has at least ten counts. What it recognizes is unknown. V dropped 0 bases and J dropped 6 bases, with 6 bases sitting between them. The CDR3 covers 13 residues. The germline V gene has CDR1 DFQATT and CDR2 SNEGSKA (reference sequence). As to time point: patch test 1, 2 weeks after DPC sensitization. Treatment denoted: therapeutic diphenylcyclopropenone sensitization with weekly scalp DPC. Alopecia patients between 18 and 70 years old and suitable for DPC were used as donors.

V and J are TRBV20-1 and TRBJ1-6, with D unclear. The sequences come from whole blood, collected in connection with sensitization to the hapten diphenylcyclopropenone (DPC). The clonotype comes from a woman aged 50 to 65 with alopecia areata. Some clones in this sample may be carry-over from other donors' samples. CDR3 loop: CSARDTANSPLHF. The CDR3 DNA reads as TGCAGTGCTAGAGATACAGCTAATTCACCCCTCCACTTT.